The clone carrying this TCR beta chain was counted at least ten times. Its antigen is unknown. Amplification targeted TCR beta CDR3 regions from RNA transcripts. The TCR CDR3 first-round RT-PCR relied on the HTBI primer set. Via MiXCR, TCRdb re-called the multiplex PCR reads, giving one row per CDR3 protein. The profile shows a few hundred thousand distinct CDR3 sequences, approximately 13% of them singletons. The data were obtained in a study of T cells in Graves' hyperthyroidism and ophthalmopathy. Study details: Any treatment followed the collection of peripheral blood at initial diagnosis. General study points: Ophthalmopathy was identified by the model a median 6.5 months ahead of onset. In blood, most of the thyroid clonotypes expanded above 0.001 were also present.

The sample taken for sequencing was blood. This clonotype was sampled from a woman aged 25 to 45 with Graves' hyperthyroidism that later progressed to Graves' ophthalmopathy.

The CDR3 nucleotides read TGTGCCACCAGTGACCCTAGATTGGGCACCGGGGAGCTGTTTTTT. Its protein is CATSDPRLGTGELFF. This chain links TRBV24-1 with TRBJ2-2, with D unclear. From germline, CDR1 is KGHDR and CDR2 SFDVKD. Trimming left V 4 bases short and J 4 bases short, with 12 bases between. The CDR3 has 15 amino acids.